Listed here are 26 T cell receptor beta chains from one sample, sequenced in a study of identical twins. TCRdb reprocessed the 5' RACE reads with MiXCR, giving one entry per CDR3 protein. The table lists more than 400,000 distinct CDR3 sequences, roughly 15% of them singletons. The same sample was also used in a study of yellow fever vaccine responses in identical twins.

Material for sequencing was CD4+ T cells sorted from blood. All receptors derive from a woman between 18 and 30 years old in good health.

This clonotype has just a few counts. The chain employs TRBV7-8 and TRBJ2-1; D gene ambiguous. From germline, CDR1 is SGHVS and CDR2 FQNEAQ. Trimming cost V 1 base and J 7 bases, with 17 bases left between them. This CDR3 has 16 residues. CDR3 amino acids: CASSLVVSGLGNEQFF. CDR3 bases: TGTGCCAGCAGCTTAGTGGTTTCTGGCTTAGGGAATGAGCAGTTCTTC.

Ten or more counts support this clonotype. J is TRBJ1-4 and V is TRBV29-1, with TRBD1 matching over 8 bases. The CDR3 extends over 13 amino acids. Trimming took 4 bases from V and 7 from J; bases not matched to a gene: 5. Germline V CDR1 and CDR2: SQVTM, ANQGSEA. In nucleotides, the CDR3 is TGCAGCGTTGGGACAGGGTATGGTGAAAAACTGTTTTTT. Protein sequence: CSVGTGYGEKLFF.

The chain couples TRBV12-3 or TRBV12-4 to TRBJ1-1, with D hard to call. This CDR3 region has 13 residues. V lost 6 bases and J 1 base, leaving 9 bases between the germline ends. The CDR3 protein is CASRRRTNTEAFF. DNA of the CDR3: TGTGCCAGCAGGAGACGAACGAACACTGAAGCTTTCTTT.

This clonotype was recorded a few times. The rearrangement uses TRBV6-1 and TRBJ1-1, with D possibly being TRBD1 (5 bases). This CDR3 contains 16 residues. Germline CDR1 and CDR2: MNHNS and SASEGT. The V and J ends lost 0 bases and 4 bases respectively, with 15 bases between them. CDR3 sequence reads: CASSEASGTWGTEAFF. CDR3 DNA sequence: TGTGCCAGCAGTGAAGCGTCCGGGACTTGGGGCACTGAAGCTTTCTTT.

This clonotype was counted ten times or more. The CDR3, as DNA: TGTGCCAGCAGCCGACGACTGGGGACACTATACACCGGGGAGCTGTTTTTT. Residues: CASSRRLGTLYTGELFF. The rearrangement links TRBV14 to TRBJ2-2; D might be TRBD1 (6 bases). Per germline, CDR1 SGHDN and CDR2 FVKESK. The CDR3 sequence is 17 residues long. Between the trimmed V and J ends, which lost 4 bases and 3 bases, there was a span of 18 bases.

This clonotype was seen ten or more times. A junction end diverges from the germline sequence, so it may reflect a read error. The rearrangement joins TRBV5-1 to TRBJ2-1, with no clear D. The CDR3 has 11 amino acids. Looked up from germline, CDR1 is SGHRS and CDR2 is YFSETQ. As DNA, the CDR3 is TGCGCCAGCAGCGAGTACACTGAGCAGTTCTTC. This sequence encodes CASSEYTEQFF.

This chain joins TRBV29-1 and TRBJ2-1; 8 bases map to TRBD1. The germline V gene has CDR1 SQVTM and CDR2 ANQGSEA. The length of the CDR3 is 14 residues. V was clipped by 6 bases and J by 0 bases; unmatched bases: 4. The CDR3 is CSVVGQDSYNEQFF. CDR3 nucleotides: TGCAGCGTGGTGGGACAGGACTCCTACAATGAGCAGTTCTTC.

This clonotype turned up a few times. V gene TRBV10-1 combines with J gene TRBJ2-3, with 12 nucleotides matching TRBD2. The CDR3 runs to 19 residues. The trim removed 0 bases at V and 5 bases at J, leaving 12 bases unmatched. Germline V lookup: CDR1 WNHNN, CDR2 SYGVQD (reference sequence). Here the CDR3 reads CASSESYRLAGDQRDTQYF. The CDR3, as DNA: TGCGCCAGCAGTGAGTCATACCGACTAGCGGGGGATCAGAGAGATACGCAGTATTTT.

The chain links TRBV29-1 to TRBJ1-1; 10 nucleotides agree with TRBD1. Looked up from germline, CDR1 is SQVTM and CDR2 is ANQGSEA. V gave up 7 bases and J gave up 3 bases; unmatched junction bases: 5. The length of the CDR3 is 13 residues. The CDR3 nucleotides read TGCAGCGGTGGGACAGGGGAGGACACTGAAGCTTTCTTT. This encodes CSGGTGEDTEAFF.

The table lists this clonotype with a few counts. The rearrangement links TRBV9 to TRBJ2-3, with 8 bases lining up with TRBD2. The junction had 10 bases not matched to a gene; V was cut back by 3 bases and J by 7 bases. This CDR3 is 15 amino acids long. Germline CDR1 reads SGDLS; CDR2 reads YYNGEE. CDR3 in DNA: TGTGCCAGCAGCGCACTAGCGGAGAGAGGAAATACGCAGTATTTT. This gives the protein CASSALAERGNTQYF.

J is TRBJ2-3 and V is TRBV20-1, with D possibly being TRBD1 or TRBD2 (7 bases each). Trimming removed 6 bases from V and 0 bases from J, with 19 bases in between. CDR3 length: 16 amino acids. The germline gives CDR1 DFQATT, CDR2 SNEGSKA (reference sequence). In DNA, the CDR3 is TGCAGTGCCACAGGGGCCAAGGGGGGGAGCACAGATACGCAGTATTTT. It encodes CSATGAKGGSTDTQYF.

In this sample, this clonotype turned up a few times. V and J are TRBV29-1 and TRBJ2-3; 11 nucleotides align to TRBD1. The V segment lost 5 bases and the J segment 4 bases; nucleotides outside the gene matches: 2. Germline CDR1 and CDR2: SQVTM and ANQGSEA. The CDR3 is 13 residues long. The CDR3 is CSVPGQGADTQYF. The CDR3 DNA reads TGCAGCGTTCCGGGACAGGGGGCAGATACGCAGTATTTT.

This clonotype was counted between two and nine times. The chain links TRBV5-1 to TRBJ2-5; 9 nucleotides align to TRBD1. The CDR3 is 14 residues long. After removal of 4 bases from V and 5 bases from J, the junction contained 6 bases not matched to a gene. Germline V gene lookup returns CDR1 SGHRS and CDR2 YFSETQ. The chain's CDR3 is CASSQQGARETQYF. CDR3 DNA: TGCGCCAGCAGCCAACAGGGGGCGCGGGAGACCCAGTACTTC.

The rearrangement links TRBV18 to TRBJ1-1; D might be TRBD1 (6 bases). The CDR3 consists of 15 residues. Per germline, CDR1 KGHSH and CDR2 LQKENI. V lost 3 bases, J lost 1 base, and 12 bases lay in between. The CDR3 DNA sequence: TGTGCCAGCTCACCCCTCCCGACAGGGAACACTGAAGCTTTCTTT. Translated: CASSPLPTGNTEAFF.

V usage is TRBV6-1 and J usage is TRBJ1-4; D is possibly TRBD1 (6 bases). Per the germline V gene, CDR1 is MNHNS and CDR2 is SASEGT. The CDR3 extends over 14 amino acids. V was cut by 6 bases and J by 4 bases, with 12 bases left in between. CDR3 residues: CASRTGPVNEKLFF. CDR3 in DNA: TGTGCCAGCAGGACAGGTCCGGTTAATGAAAAACTGTTTTTT.

In its sample, this clonotype was seen a few times. The rearrangement links TRBV10-3 to TRBJ2-1, with 7 bases lining up with TRBD2. The CDR3 loop spans 15 amino acids. Germline CDR1 ENHRY, CDR2 SYGVKD. J was trimmed by 9 bases and V by 0 bases; bases with no gene match: 8. Here the CDR3 reads CAISESSGNGIEQFF. The CDR3 DNA follows: TGTGCCATCAGTGAGTCAAGCGGGAACGGCATTGAGCAGTTCTTC.

CDR3 residues: CASSQTSGGGETQYF. CDR3 sequence (DNA): TGTGCCAGCAGCCAAACTAGCGGGGGAGGAGAGACCCAGTACTTC. V and J are TRBV14 and TRBJ2-5; 11 bases are shared with TRBD2. The germline V gene encodes CDR1 SGHDN and CDR2 FVKESK. This CDR3 is built from 15 residues. Trimming cost V 2 bases and J 4 bases; bases outside gene matches: 3. The full variable domain, with the rest looked up from reference TRBV14 and TRBJ2-5, is EAGVTQFPSHSVIEKGQTVTLRCDPISGHDNLYWYRRVMGKEIKFLLHFVKESKQDESGMPNNRFLAERTGGTYSTLKVQPAELEDSGVYFCASSQTSGGGETQYFGPGTRLLVL.

The genes are TRBV5-1 and TRBJ2-3, with D unclear. CDR3 length equals 14 residues. V lost 0 bases to trimming and J lost 5 bases, with 10 bases between them. In germline, CDR1 is SGHRS, CDR2 YFSETQ. CDR3 nucleotides: TGCGCCAGCAGCTTGGCGTGGGCTCAAGATACGCAGTATTTT. This encodes CASSLAWAQDTQYF.

There are a few counts of this clonotype. The chain joins TRBV5-1 to TRBJ2-1; D is ambiguous. CDR1 and CDR2 from the germline V gene are SGHRS and YFSETQ. V lost 0 bases and J 5 bases, leaving 6 bases between the germline ends. The CDR3 length is 13 residues. The CDR3 nucleotides read TGCGCCAGCAGCTTGGTGTCCGACAATGAGCAGTTCTTC. Translating it yields CASSLVSDNEQFF. The complete variable domain, with remaining parts taken from reference TRBV5-1 and TRBJ2-1, reads KAGVTQTPRYLIKTRGQQVTLSCSPISGHRSVSWYQQTPGQGLQFLFEYFSETQRNKGNFPGRFSGRQFSNSRSEMNVSTLELGDSALYLCASSLVSDNEQFFGPGTRLTVL.

This clonotype was observed a few times. The chain combines TRBV7-9 with TRBJ2-7; perhaps TRBD2 as D (6 bases). Looked up from germline, CDR1 is SEHNR and CDR2 is FQNEAQ (reference sequence). Trimming pared 7 bases from V and 3 bases from J, leaving 13 bases between. The CDR3 contains 13 residues. The CDR3 DNA reads TGTGCCAGCAAACGGGAGAGCAACTACGAGCAGTACTTC. Translation gives CASKRESNYEQYF.

The chain employs TRBV20-1 and TRBJ2-7; 7 bases map to TRBD1. The V segment lost 5 bases and the J segment 2 bases; nucleotides outside the gene matches: 3. Per the germline V gene, CDR1 is DFQATT and CDR2 is SNEGSKA (reference sequence). CDR3 length equals 12 residues. CDR3 sequence reads: CSASGQTYEQYV. CDR3 in DNA: TGCAGTGCTTCGGGACAGACCTACGAGCAGTACGTC.

The chain links TRBV6-1 to TRBJ2-5, with a weak D call TRBD1 (5 bases). The germline V gene encodes CDR1 MNHNS and CDR2 SASEGT. Trimming took off 2 bases at V and 5 bases at J, with 15 bases between the two ends. This CDR3 comprises 15 residues. The CDR3 nucleotides are TGTGCCAGCAGTGAAACGACGAACAGGCGGGAGACCCAGTACTTC. Translation gives CASSETTNRRETQYF.

The chain is built from TRBV5-1 and TRBJ2-3, with 7 bases aligning to TRBD2. The junction had 9 bases not matched to a gene; V was cut back by 0 bases and J by 5 bases. The V gene's germline CDR1 is SGHRS and CDR2 YFSETQ. This CDR3 region has 16 residues. The DNA of the CDR3 is TGCGCCAGCAGCTTGGGGCCTAGCGGAGGACAAGATACGCAGTATTTT. This sequence encodes CASSLGPSGGQDTQYF. Together with reference TRBV5-1 and TRBJ2-3, the CDR3 gives the full variable domain: KAGVTQTPRYLIKTRGQQVTLSCSPISGHRSVSWYQQTPGQGLQFLFEYFSETQRNKGNFPGRFSGRQFSNSRSEMNVSTLELGDSALYLCASSLGPSGGQDTQYFGPGTRLTVL.

The chain employs TRBV20-1 and TRBJ2-5; D assignment may be TRBD1 or TRBD2 (5 bases each). Trimming took 3 bases from V and 4 from J, leaving 15 bases between them. This CDR3 comprises 14 residues. Germline V gene data show CDR1 as DFQATT and CDR2 as SNEGSKA (reference sequence). CDR3: CSARSGTKAETQYF. The CDR3 DNA sequence: TGCAGTGCTAGGTCGGGGACCAAGGCAGAGACCCAGTACTTC.

This chain uses TRBV5-5 with TRBJ2-2; TRBD2 matches 8 bases. Germline CDR1 is SGHKS and CDR2 is YYEKEE (reference sequence). V lost 4 bases, J lost 6 bases, and 8 bases stayed unmatched. The CDR3 runs 15 residues. This chain's CDR3 is CASSRAGLGAGELFF. For the CDR3, the DNA is TGTGCCAGCAGCAGAGCGGGACTAGGGGCCGGGGAGCTGTTTTTT.

J is TRBJ2-7 and V is TRBV28, with a tentative D call TRBD1 (5 bases). The germline CDR1 and CDR2 sequences are MDHEN and SYDVKM. The length of the CDR3 is 14 residues. V gave up 6 bases and J gave up 1 base, with 13 bases separating them. Here the CDR3 reads CASSPPDRSYEQYF. The CDR3, as DNA: TGTGCCAGCAGCCCACCTGACAGATCCTACGAGCAGTACTTC.